These T cell receptor beta chains were read from a single sample in a study of T cells in Graves' hyperthyroidism and ophthalmopathy. TCRdb independently ran MiXCR on the multiplex PCR reads; one entry per CDR3 protein. Of about 710,000 distinct CDR3 sequences listed, approximately 16% are singletons. The sample taken for sequencing was blood. Source of these receptors: a young man with Graves' hyperthyroidism. Both conserved end residues are part of each CDR3. D genes are given only for firm matches. Size tells how often a clone was seen (once, few, many) or the class of an expanded clone, and some rows leave it out.

V gene	J gene	D gene	clone size	CDR3 length	CDR3 DNA	CDR3 protein
TRBV28	TRBJ2-2	NA	many	14	TGTGCCAGCAGTTTGTCGGTGGACACCGGGGAGCTGTTTTTT	CASSLSVDTGELFF
TRBV19	TRBJ2-7	TRBD2	NA	16	TGTGCCAGTAGTATTGCGCTAGCGGGGAGCTCCTACGAGCAGTACTTC	CASSIALAGSSYEQYF
TRBV29-1	TRBJ2-1	NA	many	11	TGCAGCGTGGTCCTAGATAGTGAGCAGTTCTTC	CSVVLDSEQFF
TRBV5-8	TRBJ2-3	TRBD2	NA	16	TGTGCCAGCAGCTTGTCCGCTAGCGGGAGGCCAGATACGCAGTATTTT	CASSLSASGRPDTQYF
TRBV7-8	TRBJ1-2	NA	few	14	TGTGCCAGCAGCTTAAAGGGCCCAGGGAATGGCTACACCTTC	CASSLKGPGNGYTF
TRBV27	TRBJ2-7	TRBD1	many	14	TGTGCCAGCAGAGAGGCAGGGGGCTCCTACGAGCAGTACTTC	CASREAGGSYEQYF
TRBV7-3	TRBJ2-3	NA	NA	15	TGTGCCAGCAGCTTATCCCGACAGAGCACAGATACGCAGTATTTT	CASSLSRQSTDTQYF
TRBV12-3/TRBV12-4	TRBJ2-1	TRBD2	many	14	TGTGCCAGCAGTTCCGCCGGGACTAGGGATGAGCAGTTCTTC	CASSSAGTRDEQFF
TRBV6-2/TRBV6-3	TRBJ2-3	TRBD2	NA	15	TGTGCCAGCACTCCACCGGGACTAGCAATAGATACGCAGTATTTT	CASTPPGLAIDTQYF
TRBV9	TRBJ2-1	TRBD2	NA	15	TGTGCCAGCAGCGGACCGGGACTAGCGTCCTATGAGCAGTTCTTC	CASSGPGLASYEQFF
TRBV3-1	TRBJ2-7	NA	many	17	TGTGCCAGCAGCCCCCCCTGGGGGAAGGGCGGATTCTACGAGCAGTACTTC	CASSPPWGKGGFYEQYF
TRBV28	TRBJ2-3	NA	many	11	TGTGCCAGCAGTTTTGAGTCTACGCAGTATTTT	CASSFESTQYF
TRBV30	TRBJ2-1	TRBD2	many	16	TGTGCCTGGGGCGGGACTAGCGGGAGCTCCTACAATGAGCAGTTCTTC	CAWGGTSGSSYNEQFF
TRBV20-1	TRBJ2-3	NA	few	13	TGCAGTGCTTCCGAGGACAGAACAGATACGCAGTATTTT	CSASEDRTDTQYF
TRBV19	TRBJ1-2	NA	NA	14	TGTGCCAGTAGTATAGGAACGGAAACTTATGGCTACACCTTC	CASSIGTETYGYTF
TRBV9	TRBJ2-2	TRBD2	once	16	TGTGCCAGCAGCGTAGGGAATAGCGGGAGCGCCGGGGAGCTGTTTTTT	CASSVGNSGSAGELFF
TRBV20-1	TRBJ2-7	TRBD2	many	15	TGCAGTGCCAGAGGTGGGCTAGCGGACTACTACGAGCAGTACTTC	CSARGGLADYYEQYF
TRBV27	TRBJ2-1	TRBD1	NA	16	TGTGCCAGCAGTTCCCTGACAGGGGGGGGGAACAATGAGCAGTTCTTC	CASSSLTGGGNNEQFF
TRBV5-1	TRBJ1-2	TRBD1	NA	15	TGCGCCAGCAGCTTGGGCGGGACAGGGATCTATGGCTACACCTTC	CASSLGGTGIYGYTF
TRBV7-6	TRBJ2-1	TRBD2	many	14	TGTGCCAGCAGCCCTGGCGCGGGAGGGACTGAGCAGTTCTTC	CASSPGAGGTEQFF
TRBV6-2/TRBV6-3	TRBJ1-4	NA	NA	12	TGTGCCAGCAGTTACTCGGATGAAAAACTGTTTTTT	CASSYSDEKLFF
TRBV20-1	TRBJ2-5	NA	NA	16	TGCAGTGCTAGAGACCATCTCAGAGGGCCCGAGGAGACCCAGTACTTC	CSARDHLRGPEETQYF
TRBV19	TRBJ2-7	NA	NA	14	TGTGCCAGTAGTATAGTGGGGCAGACCTACGAGCAGTACTTC	CASSIVGQTYEQYF
TRBV7-9	TRBJ2-1	TRBD2	few	18	TGTGCCAGCAGCTTAGTTTCGACTAGCGGGAGTGCCTACAATGAGCAGTTCTTC	CASSLVSTSGSAYNEQFF
TRBV2	TRBJ2-5	TRBD1	many	15	TGTGCCAGCAGTGAATTTGGGACAGGGGAAGAGACCCAGTACTTC	CASSEFGTGEETQYF
TRBV19	TRBJ2-1	TRBD1	few	16	TGTGCCAGTAGTATAGGGGGGACAGGGCCCTACAATGAGCAGTTCTTC	CASSIGGTGPYNEQFF
TRBV4-2	TRBJ2-2	TRBD2	NA	16	TGTGCCAGCAGCCAGAGGACTAGCGGCCCCTCCGGGGAGCTGTTTTTT	CASSQRTSGPSGELFF
TRBV7-9	TRBJ2-1	NA	NA	12	TGTGCCAGCAGCTTTAAGTCTACTGAGCAGTTCTTC	CASSFKSTEQFF
TRBV28	TRBJ2-3	TRBD2	NA	17	TGTGCCAGCAGCCCTATTTATACTAGCGAGGAGGGAGATACGCAGTATTTT	CASSPIYTSEEGDTQYF
TRBV3-1	TRBJ1-1	NA	many	13	TGTGCCAGCAGCCGAGACAGATCCCTTGAAGCTTTCTTT	CASSRDRSLEAFF
TRBV20-1	TRBJ1-5	NA	NA	12	TGCAGTGCCCAGAATAGCAATCAGCCCCAGCATTTT	CSAQNSNQPQHF